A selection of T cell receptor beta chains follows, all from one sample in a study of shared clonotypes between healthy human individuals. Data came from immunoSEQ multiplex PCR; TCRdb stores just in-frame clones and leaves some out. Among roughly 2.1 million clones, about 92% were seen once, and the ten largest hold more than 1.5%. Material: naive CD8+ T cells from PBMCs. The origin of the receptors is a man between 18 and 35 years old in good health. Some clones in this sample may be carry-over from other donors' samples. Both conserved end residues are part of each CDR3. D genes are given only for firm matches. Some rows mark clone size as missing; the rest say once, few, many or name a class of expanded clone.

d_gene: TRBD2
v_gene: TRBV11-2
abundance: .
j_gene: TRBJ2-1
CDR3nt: TGTGCCAGCAGCGTTACTAGCGGGAGTTCCTACAATGAGCAGTTCTTC
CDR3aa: CASSVTSGSSYNEQFF

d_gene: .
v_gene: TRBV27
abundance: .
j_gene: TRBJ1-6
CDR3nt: TGTGCCAGCAGTTTATTTGGTTCACCCCTCCACTTT
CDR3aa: CASSLFGSPLHF

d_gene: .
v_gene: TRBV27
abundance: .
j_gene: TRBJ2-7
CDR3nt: TGTGCCAGCAGAGTGCCGGGGGCGGGTCTGACCTACGAGCAGTACTTC
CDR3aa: CASRVPGAGLTYEQYF

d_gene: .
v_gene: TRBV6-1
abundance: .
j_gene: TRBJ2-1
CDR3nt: TGTGCGACGAACACCTACAATGAGCAGTTCTTC
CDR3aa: CATNTYNEQFF

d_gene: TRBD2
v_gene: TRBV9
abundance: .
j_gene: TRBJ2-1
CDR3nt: TGTGCCAGCGGCGTAGAGAGATTAGCGGGTGGGTCCTCCTATTACAATGAGCAGTTCTTC
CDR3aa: CASGVERLAGGSSYYNEQFF

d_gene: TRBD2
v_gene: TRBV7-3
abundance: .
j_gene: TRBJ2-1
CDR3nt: TGTGCCAGCAGCCCCCGACTAGCGGGAGGGTTTAATGAGCAGTTCTTC
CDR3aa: CASSPRLAGGFNEQFF

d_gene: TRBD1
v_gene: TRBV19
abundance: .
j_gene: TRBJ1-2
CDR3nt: TGTGCCATCCCAGAACCCGGGACAGGGTTGTATGGCTACACCTTC
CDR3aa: CAIPEPGTGLYGYTF

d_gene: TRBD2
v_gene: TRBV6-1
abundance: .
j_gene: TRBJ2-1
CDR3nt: TGTGCCAGCAGTGAAGTCGGTCTAGCGGGAGAAGGCTACAATGAGCAGTTCTTC
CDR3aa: CASSEVGLAGEGYNEQFF

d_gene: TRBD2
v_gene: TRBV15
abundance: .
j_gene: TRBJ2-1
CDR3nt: TGTGCCACCAGCAGAGATCGGGCTAGCGGCGCCAATGAGCAGTTCTTC
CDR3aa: CATSRDRASGANEQFF

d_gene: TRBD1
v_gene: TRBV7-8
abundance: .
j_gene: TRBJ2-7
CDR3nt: TGTGCCAGCAGCTTAGAGCTGGGACAGGCCGAGCAGTACTTC
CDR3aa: CASSLELGQAEQYF

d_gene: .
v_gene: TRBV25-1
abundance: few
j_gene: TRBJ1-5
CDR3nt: TGTGCCAGCAGTTCAGTGTATAGCAATCAGCCCCAGCATTTT
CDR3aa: CASSSVYSNQPQHF

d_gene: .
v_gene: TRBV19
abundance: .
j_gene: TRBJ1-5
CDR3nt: TGTGCCAGTAGTATAATAAATCAGCCCCAGCATTTT
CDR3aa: CASSIINQPQHF

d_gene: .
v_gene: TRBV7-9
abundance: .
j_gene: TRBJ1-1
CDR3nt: TGTGCCAGCAGCTTAGCGGTTTTACAGAAGAACACTGAAGCTTTCTTT
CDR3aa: CASSLAVLQKNTEAFF

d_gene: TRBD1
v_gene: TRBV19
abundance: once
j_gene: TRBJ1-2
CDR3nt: TGTGCCAGTAGTCTGCAGGGGGCTCATGGCTACACCTTC
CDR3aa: CASSLQGAHGYTF

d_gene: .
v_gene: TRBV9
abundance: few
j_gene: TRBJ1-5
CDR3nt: TGTGCCAGCAGCGTAGAAGGCAGAAATCAGCCCCAGCATTTT
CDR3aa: CASSVEGRNQPQHF

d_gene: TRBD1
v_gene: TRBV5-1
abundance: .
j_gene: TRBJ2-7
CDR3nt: TGCGCCAGCAGCTTGTGGTCGGGCGGGGACAGGGGAATCTACGAGCAGTACTTC
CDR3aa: CASSLWSGGDRGIYEQYF

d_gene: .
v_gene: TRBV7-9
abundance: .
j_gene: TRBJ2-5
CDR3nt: TGTGCCAGCAGCTTAGGAGTCCGGGAGACCCAGTACTTC
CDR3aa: CASSLGVRETQYF

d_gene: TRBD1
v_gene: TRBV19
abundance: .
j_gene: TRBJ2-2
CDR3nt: TGTGCCAGTAGTTCGGGACAGGGGGGATACACCGGGGAGCTGTTTTTT
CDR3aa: CASSSGQGGYTGELFF

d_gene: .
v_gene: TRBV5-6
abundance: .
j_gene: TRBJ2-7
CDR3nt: TGTGCCAGCAGCCCGGAGGGAGGAACCTACGAGCAGTACTTC
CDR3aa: CASSPEGGTYEQYF

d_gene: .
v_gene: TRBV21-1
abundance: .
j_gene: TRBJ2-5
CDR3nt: TGTGCCACCGACGGGCACAGGGGCCAAGAGACCCAGTACTTC
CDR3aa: CATDGHRGQETQYF

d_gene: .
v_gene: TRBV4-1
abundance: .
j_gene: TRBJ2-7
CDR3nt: TGCGCCAGCAGCTTTTCTTCGGGGGAACGCTACGAGCAGTACTTC
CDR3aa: CASSFSSGERYEQYF

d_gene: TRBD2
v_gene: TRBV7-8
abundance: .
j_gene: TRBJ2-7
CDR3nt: TGTGCCATCATATCGGCGGGGGGCGAGCAGTACTTC
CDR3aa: CAIISAGGEQYF

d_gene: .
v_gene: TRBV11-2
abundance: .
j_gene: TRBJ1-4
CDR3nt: TGTGCCAGCAGCCCGGAACTCGGAGCTAATGAAAAACTGTTTTTT
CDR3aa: CASSPELGANEKLFF

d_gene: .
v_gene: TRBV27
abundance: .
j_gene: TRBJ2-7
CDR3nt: TGTGCCAGCAGTTTATCGTGGACAGCCACACTTTACGAGCAGTACTTC
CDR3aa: CASSLSWTATLYEQYF

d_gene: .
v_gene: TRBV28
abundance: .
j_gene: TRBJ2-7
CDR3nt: TGTGCCAGCAGTTTCTGGGACTCTTACTACGAGCAGTACTTC
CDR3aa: CASSFWDSYYEQYF

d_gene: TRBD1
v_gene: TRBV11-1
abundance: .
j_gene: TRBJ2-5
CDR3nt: TGTGCCAGCAGCTCGGGACAGGGGGCCGAGACCCAGTACTTC
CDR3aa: CASSSGQGAETQYF

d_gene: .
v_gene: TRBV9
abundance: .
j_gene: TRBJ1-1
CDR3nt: TGTGCCAGCAGCGCAGCAGTCGCAAGGACTGAAGCTTTCTTT
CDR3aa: CASSAAVARTEAFF

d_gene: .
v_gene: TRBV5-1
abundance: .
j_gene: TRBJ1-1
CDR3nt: TGCGCCAGCAGCTTAAGGGACGGTGAAGCTTTCTTT
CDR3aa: CASSLRDGEAFF

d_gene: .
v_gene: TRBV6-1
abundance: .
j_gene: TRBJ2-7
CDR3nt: TGTGCCAGCAGTGAAATCGTTGGTGGGAACGAGCAGTACTTC
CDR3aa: CASSEIVGGNEQYF

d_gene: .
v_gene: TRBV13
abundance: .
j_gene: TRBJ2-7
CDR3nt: TGTGCCAGCAGCTTACTGACGGAAGGCTACGAGCAGTACTTC
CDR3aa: CASSLLTEGYEQYF

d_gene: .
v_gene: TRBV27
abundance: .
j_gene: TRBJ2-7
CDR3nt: TGTGCCAGCAGTTTATCGTTGGACAGCTCCTACGAGCAGTACTTC
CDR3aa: CASSLSLDSSYEQYF

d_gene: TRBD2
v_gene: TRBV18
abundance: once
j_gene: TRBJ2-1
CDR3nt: TGTGCCAGCTCACTTAGACTAGCGGGAGATAACAATGAGCAGTTCTTC
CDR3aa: CASSLRLAGDNNEQFF

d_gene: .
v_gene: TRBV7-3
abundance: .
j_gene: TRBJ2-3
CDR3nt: TGTGCCAGCAGCTTAGGTCCCGGAGATACGCAGTATTTT
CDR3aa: CASSLGPGDTQYF

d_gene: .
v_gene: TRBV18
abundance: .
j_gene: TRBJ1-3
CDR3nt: TGTGCCAGCTCACCACCCAGATCCGTTGCTGGAAACACCATATATTTT
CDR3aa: CASSPPRSVAGNTIYF

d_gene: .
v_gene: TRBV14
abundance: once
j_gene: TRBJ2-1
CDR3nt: TGTGCCAGCAGCCAAGTCCGTAATGAGCAGTTCTTC
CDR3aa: CASSQVRNEQFF

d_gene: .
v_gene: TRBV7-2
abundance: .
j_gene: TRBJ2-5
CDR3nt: TGTGCCAGCAGCCGGGGAGCGGAGGGTCCGGAGACCCAGTACTTC
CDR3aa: CASSRGAEGPETQYF

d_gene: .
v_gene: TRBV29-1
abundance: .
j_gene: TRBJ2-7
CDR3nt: TGCAGCGTCGCTCAGAGGGACCGCCGCTACGAGCAGTACTTC
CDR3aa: CSVAQRDRRYEQYF

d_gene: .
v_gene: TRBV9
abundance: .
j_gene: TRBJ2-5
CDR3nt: TGTGCCAGCAGCGGCTGGGCCACGGGGCTGCGGGAGACCCAGTACTTC
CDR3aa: CASSGWATGLRETQYF

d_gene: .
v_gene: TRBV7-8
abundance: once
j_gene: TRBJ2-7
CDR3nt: TGTGCCAGCAGCAAAACTAGCTACGAGCAGTACTTC
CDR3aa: CASSKTSYEQYF

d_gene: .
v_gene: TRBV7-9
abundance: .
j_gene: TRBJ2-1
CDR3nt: TGTGCCAGCAGCCCGTTGTCGGCAGAAAGAGACAATGAGCAGTTCTTC
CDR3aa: CASSPLSAERDNEQFF

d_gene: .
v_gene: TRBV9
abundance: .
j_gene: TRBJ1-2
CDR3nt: TGTGCCAGCAGCGTAAGCCGGAACAGGGAAGGCTATGGCTACACCTTC
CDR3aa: CASSVSRNREGYGYTF

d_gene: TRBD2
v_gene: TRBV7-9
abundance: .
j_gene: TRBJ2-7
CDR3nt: TGTGCCAGCAGCTTAGCGCGGGAGGGGCTCCACGAGCAGTACTTC
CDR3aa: CASSLAREGLHEQYF

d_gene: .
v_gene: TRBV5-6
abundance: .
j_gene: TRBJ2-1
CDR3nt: TGTGCCAGCAGCTTGGCCGGGTTTGGCTCCTACAATGAGCAGTTCTTC
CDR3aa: CASSLAGFGSYNEQFF

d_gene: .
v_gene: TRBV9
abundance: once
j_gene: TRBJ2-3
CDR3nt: TGTGCCAGCAGCTCCCGACCCAGGGGGGCACCCTGTCGCACAGATACGCAGTATTTT
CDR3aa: CASSSRPRGAPCRTDTQYF

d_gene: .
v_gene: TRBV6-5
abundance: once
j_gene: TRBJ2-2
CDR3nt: TGTGCCAGCACCCAGGGTTCCGGGGAGCTGTTTTTT
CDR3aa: CASTQGSGELFF

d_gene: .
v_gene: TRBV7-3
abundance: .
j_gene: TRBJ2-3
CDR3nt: TGTGCCAGCGGACCGAGCACAGATACGCAGTATTTT
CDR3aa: CASGPSTDTQYF

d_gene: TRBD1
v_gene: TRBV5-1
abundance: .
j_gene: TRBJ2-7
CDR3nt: TGCGCCAGCAGCCCGGGAACCAGGGACAGGGGGTCCGAGCAGTACTTC
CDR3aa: CASSPGTRDRGSEQYF

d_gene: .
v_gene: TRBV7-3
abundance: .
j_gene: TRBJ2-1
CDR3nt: TGTGCCAGCAGCTCCGAGCGGTACAATGAGCAGTTCTTC
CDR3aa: CASSSERYNEQFF

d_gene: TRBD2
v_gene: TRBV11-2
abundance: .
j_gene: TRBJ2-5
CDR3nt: TGTGCCAGCAGCTTAGGTCCGGCTAGCGGGAGGGCCGGAGAGACCCAGTACTTC
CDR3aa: CASSLGPASGRAGETQYF

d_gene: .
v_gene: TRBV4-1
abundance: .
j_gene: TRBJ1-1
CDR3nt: TGCGCCAGCAGCCAAGTGTTTGGGGCCGGGAGGGGTGAAGCTTTCTTT
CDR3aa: CASSQVFGAGRGEAFF

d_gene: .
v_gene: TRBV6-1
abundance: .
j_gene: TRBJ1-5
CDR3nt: TGTGCCAGCCGGACGGGTAGCAATCAGCCCCAGCATTTT
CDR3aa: CASRTGSNQPQHF

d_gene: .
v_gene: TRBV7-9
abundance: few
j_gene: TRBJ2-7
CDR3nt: TGTGCCAGCAGCCTCGGGACTTATCCCTACGAGCAGTACTTC
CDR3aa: CASSLGTYPYEQYF

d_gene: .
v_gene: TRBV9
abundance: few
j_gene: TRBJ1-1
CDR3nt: TGTGCCAGCAGCGTAGGTCCAGGGAACACTGAAGCTTTCTTT
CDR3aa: CASSVGPGNTEAFF

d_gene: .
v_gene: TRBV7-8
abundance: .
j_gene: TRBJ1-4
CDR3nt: TGTGCCAGCATCCATGAGGGCTCGCCGACCGAAAATGAAAAACTGTTTTTT
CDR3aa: CASIHEGSPTENEKLFF

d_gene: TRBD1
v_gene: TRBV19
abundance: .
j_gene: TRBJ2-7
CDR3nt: TGTGCCAGTAGTATGGGGACAGGGGGCTACGAGCAGTACTTC
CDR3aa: CASSMGTGGYEQYF